Given below is one T cell receptor (beta chain) in context. This sample is part of a study of blood T cell repertoires in COVID-19. TCRdb's table, derived via immunoSEQ multiplex PCR, lists solely in-frame clones and lacks some. The repertoire holds around 310,000 clones, with nearly 90% as singletons. The J segment lost 5 bases and the V segment lost 6 bases, leaving 8 bases of the junction unmatched. CDR1 SGHTS and CDR2 YDEGEE come from the germline V gene. This CDR3 spans 14 amino acids. The TCR was taken from a woman in her thirties who had recovered from COVID-19. Sequencing was done on a sample of PBMCs or T cells enriched from blood (not recorded which). This chain uses TRBV5-8 with TRBJ2-7, with 10 bases fitting TRBD1. The CDR3 loop reads CASTYWDRGNEQYF. The CDR3 nucleotides are TGTGCCAGCACCTATTGGGACAGGGGAAACGAGCAGTACTTC.